These T cell receptor beta chains were read from a single sample in a study of T cell changes during pregnancy in multiple sclerosis. Data came from immunoSEQ multiplex PCR; TCRdb stores just in-frame clones and leaves some out. This sample yields about 98,000 clones, of which approximately 90% are seen a single time; roughly 2.3% belongs to the top ten. Sequencing used peripheral blood, obtained after pregnancy. The receptors shown here come from a female donor in good health, enrolled as a control in a pregnancy study. CDR3s include the opening cysteine and the closing phenylalanine or tryptophan. D genes are given only for firm matches. Clone size appears in some rows only: once, few, many, or a class for an expanded clone.

TRBD1	TRBJ1-1	TRBV6-5	-	TGTGCCAGCAGTTACTCGAATCAGGGGGCGAGGACTGAAGCTTTCTTT	CASSYSNQGARTEAFF
-	TRBJ2-7	TRBV2	-	TGTGCCAGCAGTAGAGTAGGAGGGATCTACGAGCAGTACTTC	CASSRVGGIYEQYF
-	TRBJ2-5	TRBV7-6	-	TGTGCCAGCGAAAGCGAGGAGACCCAGTACTTC	CASESEETQYF
-	TRBJ2-3	TRBV11-2	-	TGTGCCAGCACCCTCGGGCGGGTGGGTTCCGATACGCAGTATTTT	CASTLGRVGSDTQYF
-	TRBJ2-7	TRBV5-4	few	TGTGCCAGCAGCACCGGACACTCCTACGAGCAGTACTTC	CASSTGHSYEQYF
-	TRBJ1-1	TRBV27	-	TGTGCCAGCAGTTTAACGGGGGGGAACACTGAAGCTTTCTTT	CASSLTGGNTEAFF
TRBD1	TRBJ1-2	TRBV19	-	TGTGCCAGTAGTCCTCAGGGGGCGAGTTCTGGCTACACCTTC	CASSPQGASSGYTF
-	TRBJ1-1	TRBV10-3	-	TGTGCCATCAGTGATCTGAGAGGGCTCACTGAAGCTTTCTTT	CAISDLRGLTEAFF
TRBD1	TRBJ1-4	TRBV7-9	-	TGTGCCAGCAGCTCACAGGGGGCTAAGGATGAAAAACTGTTTTTT	CASSSQGAKDEKLFF
TRBD1	TRBJ1-2	TRBV15	-	TGTGCCACCAGCGATACAGGGGGTGCCTATGGCTACACCTTC	CATSDTGGAYGYTF
TRBD1	TRBJ1-5	TRBV30	-	TGTGCCTGGAGTCTCCCCTGGGACAGGGTCTCTGCTCAGCCCCAGCATTTT	CAWSLPWDRVSAQPQHF
TRBD1	TRBJ1-2	TRBV30	-	TGTGCCTGGAGCCTTGGGACAGGGAACTATGGCTACACCTTC	CAWSLGTGNYGYTF
-	TRBJ2-7	TRBV19	-	TGTGCCAGTAGTAGGGGCAGACCCTACGAGCAGTACTTC	CASSRGRPYEQYF
-	TRBJ2-3	TRBV6-6	-	TGTGCCAGCAGTTATGGGGCAGGGCAGTATTTT	CASSYGAGQYF
-	TRBJ2-3	TRBV5-1	-	TGCGCCAGCTCTCGGACAGTCACAGATACGCAGTATTTT	CASSRTVTDTQYF
-	TRBJ1-5	TRBV28	-	TGTGCCAGCAGTTTAACCTACGGGGGTAAGCCCCAGCATTTT	CASSLTYGGKPQHF
-	TRBJ2-1	TRBV10-3	-	TGTGCCATCAGTGACCTCAGCAATGAGCAGTTCTTC	CAISDLSNEQFF
-	TRBJ2-3	TRBV4-2	few	TGTGCCAGCAGCCAAGGGGGGGGGCAAACAGATACGCAGTATTTT	CASSQGGGQTDTQYF
TRBD2	TRBJ2-1	TRBV7-2	-	TGTGCCAGCAGCCCATATCCGGGACTAGCGGGAGTCAGTGAGCAGTTCTTC	CASSPYPGLAGVSEQFF
-	TRBJ2-1	TRBV9	-	TGTGCCAGCAGCGTAGGTGCGGGGGCCGCAGAAATTTACAATGAGCAGTTCTTC	CASSVGAGAAEIYNEQFF
TRBD2	TRBJ2-1	TRBV4-1	-	TGCGCCAGCACCCCCCGGGGGGAGCAGTACAATGAGCAGTTCTTC	CASTPRGEQYNEQFF
-	TRBJ1-3	TRBV6-6	-	TGTGCCAGCAGTTCCGCTGGAAACACCATATATTTT	CASSSAGNTIYF
TRBD2	TRBJ2-1	TRBV7-8	-	TGTGCCAGCAGCCAGACCAGGAGACGAAATAGCGGGGGGTACAATGAGCAGTTCTTC	CASSQTRRRNSGGYNEQFF
TRBD2	TRBJ2-2	TRBV5-1	-	TGCGCCAGCACCCCCATAGCGGGGGGCGCCGGGGAGCTGTTTTTT	CASTPIAGGAGELFF
TRBD1	TRBJ2-7	TRBV5-1	once	TGCGCCAGCAGCTCGCTCAATGGACAGGGTAAATACGAGCAGTACTTC	CASSSLNGQGKYEQYF
-	TRBJ2-1	TRBV7-9	-	TGTGCCAGCAGCTTAGGTGCGGGCCGATACAATGAGCAGTTCTTC	CASSLGAGRYNEQFF
-	TRBJ1-2	TRBV4-1	-	TGCGCCAGCAGCCAAGATTCTGGGGGCAGGTTCTATGGCTACACCTTC	CASSQDSGGRFYGYTF
-	TRBJ2-1	TRBV7-2	-	TGTGCCAGCAGCTTAGCAGGGGCGACCGTCTACAATGAGCAGTTCTTC	CASSLAGATVYNEQFF
TRBD2	TRBJ2-3	TRBV6-6	-	TGTGCCTGCAGTTACGACGGGGGGGCCTCGCAGTATTTT	CACSYDGGASQYF
-	TRBJ1-3	TRBV5-6	-	TGTGCCAGCAGCGTCTGGGGGGGCTCTGGAAACACCATATATTTT	CASSVWGGSGNTIYF
TRBD1	TRBJ1-1	TRBV5-5	few	TGTGCCAGCAGTTCAGGACAGGGAGCCACTGAAGCTTTCTTT	CASSSGQGATEAFF
TRBD2	TRBJ2-2	TRBV18	once	TGTGCCAGCTCACTTCTTAGCGGGTTAAACACCGGGGAGCTGTTTTTT	CASSLLSGLNTGELFF
TRBD1	TRBJ1-5	TRBV13	-	TGTGCCAGCAGCTCCACAGGGGGCATCCCATTAGCAGGCAATCAGCCCCAGCATTTT	CASSSTGGIPLAGNQPQHF
-	TRBJ2-3	TRBV30	-	TGTGCCTGGAGTGTACTGGGGCAGGGTGGGCAGTATTTT	CAWSVLGQGGQYF
TRBD2	TRBJ2-2	TRBV6-5	-	TGTGCCAGCACCTGGGGGAGGGCCGGGGAGCTGTTTTTT	CASTWGRAGELFF
-	TRBJ2-3	TRBV21-1	-	TGTGCCAGCAGCAAAGATCTCCGGGACAGTAGCACAGATACGCAGTATTTT	CASSKDLRDSSTDTQYF
TRBD1	TRBJ2-4	TRBV5-6	-	TGTGCCAGCAGCTTGGGACAGGGGTCCGCTACCAAAAACATTCAGTACTTC	CASSLGQGSATKNIQYF
-	TRBJ2-1	TRBV21-1	-	TGTGCCAGCAGCAACCGGGGGGGTCCCCCTCGCGATGAGCAGTTCTTC	CASSNRGGPPRDEQFF
-	TRBJ1-5	TRBV18	-	TGTGCCAGCTCACTAAGGACTGACTATCAGCCCCAGCATTTT	CASSLRTDYQPQHF
-	TRBJ2-1	TRBV6-5	-	TGTGCCAGCAGACCCCTTATAGGGGGTGAGCAGTTCTTC	CASRPLIGGEQFF
-	TRBJ2-7	TRBV18	-	TGTGCCAGCTCACCGGGGGCGGCGAGCTCCTACGAGCAGTACTTC	CASSPGAASSYEQYF